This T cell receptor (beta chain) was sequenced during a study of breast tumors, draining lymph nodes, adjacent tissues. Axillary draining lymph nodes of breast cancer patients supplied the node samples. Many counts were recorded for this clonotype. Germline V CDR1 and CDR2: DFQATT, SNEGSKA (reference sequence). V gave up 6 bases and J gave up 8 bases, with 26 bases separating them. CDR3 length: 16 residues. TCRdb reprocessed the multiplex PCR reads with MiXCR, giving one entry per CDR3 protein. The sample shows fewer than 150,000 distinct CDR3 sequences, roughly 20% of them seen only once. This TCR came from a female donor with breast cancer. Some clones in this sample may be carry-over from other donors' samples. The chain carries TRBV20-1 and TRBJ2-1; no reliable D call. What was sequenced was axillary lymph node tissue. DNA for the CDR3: TGCAGTGCCCTCACACAAGCATTTGATCGAGGCGATGAGCAGTTCTTC. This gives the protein CSALTQAFDRGDEQFF.